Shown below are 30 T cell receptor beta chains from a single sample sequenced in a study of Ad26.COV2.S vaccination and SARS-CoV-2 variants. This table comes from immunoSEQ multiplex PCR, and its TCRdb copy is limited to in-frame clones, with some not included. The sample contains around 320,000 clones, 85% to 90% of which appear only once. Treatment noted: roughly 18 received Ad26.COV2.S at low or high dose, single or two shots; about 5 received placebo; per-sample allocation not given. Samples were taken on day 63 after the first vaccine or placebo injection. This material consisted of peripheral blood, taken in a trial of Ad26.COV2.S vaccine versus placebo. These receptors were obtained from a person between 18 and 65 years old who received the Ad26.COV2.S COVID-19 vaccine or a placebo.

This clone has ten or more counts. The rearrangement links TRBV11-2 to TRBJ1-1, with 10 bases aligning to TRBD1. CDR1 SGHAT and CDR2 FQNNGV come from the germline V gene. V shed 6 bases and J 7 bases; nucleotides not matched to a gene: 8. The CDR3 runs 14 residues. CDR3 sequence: CASRKGQGSIEAFF. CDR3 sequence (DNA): TGTGCCAGCAGAAAGGGACAGGGGTCCATTGAAGCTTTCTTT.

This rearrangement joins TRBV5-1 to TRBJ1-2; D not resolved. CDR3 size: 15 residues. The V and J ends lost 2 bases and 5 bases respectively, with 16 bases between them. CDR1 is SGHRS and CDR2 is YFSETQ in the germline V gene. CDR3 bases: TGCGCCAGCAGCTTTTACGAGGTCCCATCGTATGGCTACACCTTC. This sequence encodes CASSFYEVPSYGYTF.

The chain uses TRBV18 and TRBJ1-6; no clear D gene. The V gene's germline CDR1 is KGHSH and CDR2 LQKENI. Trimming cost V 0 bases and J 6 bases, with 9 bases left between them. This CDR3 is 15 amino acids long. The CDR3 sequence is CASSPPGSTNSPLHF. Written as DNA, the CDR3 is TGTGCCAGCTCACCACCAGGGTCTACTAATTCACCCCTCCACTTT.

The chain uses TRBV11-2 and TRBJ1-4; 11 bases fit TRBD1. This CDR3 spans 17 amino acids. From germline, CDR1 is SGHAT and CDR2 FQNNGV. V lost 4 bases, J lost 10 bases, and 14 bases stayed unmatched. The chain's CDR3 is CASSSRPYRDRGGKLFF. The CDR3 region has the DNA TGTGCCAGCAGCTCCAGGCCCTACCGGGACAGGGGGGGAAAACTGTTTTTT.

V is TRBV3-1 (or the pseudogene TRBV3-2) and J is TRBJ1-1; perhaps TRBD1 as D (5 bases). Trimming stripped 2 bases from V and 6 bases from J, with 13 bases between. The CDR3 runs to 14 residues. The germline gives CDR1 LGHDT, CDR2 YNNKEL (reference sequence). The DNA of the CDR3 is TGTGCCAGCAGCCAAAGCCCGGGGGGAGCTGAAGCTTTCTTT. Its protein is CASSQSPGGAEAFF.

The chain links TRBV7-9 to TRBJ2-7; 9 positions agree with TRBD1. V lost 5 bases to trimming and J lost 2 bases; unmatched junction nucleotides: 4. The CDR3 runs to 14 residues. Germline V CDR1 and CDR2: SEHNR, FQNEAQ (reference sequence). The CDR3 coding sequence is TGTGCCAGCAGCCCGTGGACAGGGGCCTACGAGCAGTACTTC. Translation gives CASSPWTGAYEQYF.

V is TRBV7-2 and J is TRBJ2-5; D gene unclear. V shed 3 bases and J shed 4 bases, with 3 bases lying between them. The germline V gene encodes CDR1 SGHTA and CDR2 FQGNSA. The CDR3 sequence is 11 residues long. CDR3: CASSFSETQYF. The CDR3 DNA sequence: TGTGCCAGCAGCTTTTCAGAGACCCAGTACTTC.

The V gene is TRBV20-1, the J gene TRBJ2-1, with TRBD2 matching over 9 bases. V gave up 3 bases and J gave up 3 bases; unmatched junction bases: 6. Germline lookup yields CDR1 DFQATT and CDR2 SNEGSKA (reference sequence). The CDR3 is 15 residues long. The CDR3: CSASLAGPHYNEQFF. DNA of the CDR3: TGCAGTGCTAGTCTAGCGGGGCCCCACTACAATGAGCAGTTCTTC.

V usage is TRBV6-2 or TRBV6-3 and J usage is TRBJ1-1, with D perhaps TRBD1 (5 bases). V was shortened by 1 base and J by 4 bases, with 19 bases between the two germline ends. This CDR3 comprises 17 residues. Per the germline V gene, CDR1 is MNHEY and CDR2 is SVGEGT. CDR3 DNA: TGTGCCAGCAGTTACTTGTTGGGCGGAAAGGGGAGCACTGAAGCTTTCTTT. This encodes CASSYLLGGKGSTEAFF.

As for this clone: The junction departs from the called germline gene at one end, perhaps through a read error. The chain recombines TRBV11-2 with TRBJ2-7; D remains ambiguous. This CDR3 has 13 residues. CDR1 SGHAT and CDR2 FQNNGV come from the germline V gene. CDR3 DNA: TGTGCCAGCAGCTTAGTCCTGGACCACATAATAAAGTTC. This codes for CASSLVLDHIIKF.

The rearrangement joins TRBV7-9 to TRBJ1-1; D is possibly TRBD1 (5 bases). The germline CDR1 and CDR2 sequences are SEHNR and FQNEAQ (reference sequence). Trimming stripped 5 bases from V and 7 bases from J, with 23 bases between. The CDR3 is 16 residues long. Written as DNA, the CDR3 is TGTGCCAGCAGCAGCCCCTGGGCAGGGACGAACGGTGAAGCTTTCTTT. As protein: CASSSPWAGTNGEAFF.

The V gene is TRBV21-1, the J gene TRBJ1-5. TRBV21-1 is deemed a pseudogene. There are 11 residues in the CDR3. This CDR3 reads CASSKDSPQHF. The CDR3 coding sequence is TGTGCCAGCAGCAAAGATTCGCCCCAGCATTTT.

The DNA for the CDR3 is TGCGCCAGCAGTCCCAGGGTTTGGCAGCCCCAGCATTTT. Translation: CASSPRVWQPQHF. This rearrangement joins TRBV23-1 to TRBJ1-5; D perhaps matches TRBD1 (5 bases). TRBV23-1 is filed as an ORF, its function uncertain. V was clipped by 4 bases and J by 7 bases, with 11 bases between them. The CDR3 runs 13 residues.

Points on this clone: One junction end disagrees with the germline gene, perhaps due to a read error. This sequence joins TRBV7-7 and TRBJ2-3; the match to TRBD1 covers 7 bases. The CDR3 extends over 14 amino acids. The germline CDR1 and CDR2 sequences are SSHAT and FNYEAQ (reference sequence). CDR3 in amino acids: CASSLGGFTDTQYF. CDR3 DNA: TGTGCTAGCAGCTTAGGGGGCTTTACAGATACGCAGTATTTT.

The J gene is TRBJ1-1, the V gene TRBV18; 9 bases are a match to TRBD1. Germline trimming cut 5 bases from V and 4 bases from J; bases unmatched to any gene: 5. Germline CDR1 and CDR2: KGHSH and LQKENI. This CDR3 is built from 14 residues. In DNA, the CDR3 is TGTGCCAGCTCAGATAGGACAGGGGTCACTGAAGCTTTCTTT. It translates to CASSDRTGVTEAFF.

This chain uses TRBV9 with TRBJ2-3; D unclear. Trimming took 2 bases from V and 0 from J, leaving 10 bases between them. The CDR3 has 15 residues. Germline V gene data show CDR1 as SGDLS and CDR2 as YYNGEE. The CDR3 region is CASSVSGASTDTQYF. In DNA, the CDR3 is TGTGCCAGCAGCGTTTCCGGTGCTAGCACAGATACGCAGTATTTT.

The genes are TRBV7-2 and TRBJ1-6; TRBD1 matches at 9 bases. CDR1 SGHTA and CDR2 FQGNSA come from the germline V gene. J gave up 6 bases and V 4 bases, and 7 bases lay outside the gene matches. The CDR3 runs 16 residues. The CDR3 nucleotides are TGTGCCAGCAGCTCACAGGGGGCTCCTGGTAATTCACCCCTCCACTTT. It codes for CASSSQGAPGNSPLHF. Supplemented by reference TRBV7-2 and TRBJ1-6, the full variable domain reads GAGVSQSPSNKVTEKGKDVELRCDPISGHTALYWYRQSLGQGLEFLIYFQGNSAPDKSGLPSDRFSAERTGGSVSTLTIQRTQQEDSAVYLCASSSQGAPGNSPLHFGNGTRLTVT.

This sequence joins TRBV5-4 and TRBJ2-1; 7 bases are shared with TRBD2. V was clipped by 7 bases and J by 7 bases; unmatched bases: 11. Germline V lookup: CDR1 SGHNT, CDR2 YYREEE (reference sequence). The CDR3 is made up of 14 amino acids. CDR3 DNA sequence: TGTGCCAGCTCCCCTGGGGGGGTGAGGAATGAGCAGTTCTTC. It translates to CASSPGGVRNEQFF.

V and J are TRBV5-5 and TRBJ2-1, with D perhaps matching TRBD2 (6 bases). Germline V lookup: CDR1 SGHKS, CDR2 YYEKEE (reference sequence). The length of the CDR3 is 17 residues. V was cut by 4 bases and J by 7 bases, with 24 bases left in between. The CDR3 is CASSPSRDLGSSNEQFF. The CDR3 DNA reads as TGTGCCAGCAGCCCTAGTCGGGACTTGGGCAGCAGTAATGAGCAGTTCTTC.

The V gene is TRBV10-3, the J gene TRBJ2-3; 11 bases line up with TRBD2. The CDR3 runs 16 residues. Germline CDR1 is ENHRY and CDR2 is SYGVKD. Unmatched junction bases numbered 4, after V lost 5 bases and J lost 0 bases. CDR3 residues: CAISLSGGASTDTQYF. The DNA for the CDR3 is TGTGCCATCAGTCTTAGCGGGGGGGCTAGCACAGATACGCAGTATTTT.

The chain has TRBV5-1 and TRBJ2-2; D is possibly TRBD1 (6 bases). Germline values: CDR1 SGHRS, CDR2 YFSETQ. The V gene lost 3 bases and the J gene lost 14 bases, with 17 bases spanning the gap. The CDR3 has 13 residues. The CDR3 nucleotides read TGCGCCAGCAGCTCGAGGGACAACCCGGTTCTGTTTTTT. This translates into CASSSRDNPVLFF.

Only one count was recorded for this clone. The CDR3 nucleotides are TGTGCCAGCAGTTCTCCGGGGGCGGGGGGCTACACCTTC. Translating gives CASSSPGAGGYTF. This chain connects TRBV12-3 or TRBV12-4 to TRBJ1-2; TRBD1 is a possible D gene (6 bases). The CDR3 runs 13 residues. V dropped 4 bases and J dropped 8 bases, with 14 bases sitting between them.

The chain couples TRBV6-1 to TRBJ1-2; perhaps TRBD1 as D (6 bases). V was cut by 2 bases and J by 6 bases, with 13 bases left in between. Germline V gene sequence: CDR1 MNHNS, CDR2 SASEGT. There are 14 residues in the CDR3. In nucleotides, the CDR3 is TGTGCCAGCAGTGAACGGCAGGGGAGCGATGGCTACACCTTC. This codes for CASSERQGSDGYTF.

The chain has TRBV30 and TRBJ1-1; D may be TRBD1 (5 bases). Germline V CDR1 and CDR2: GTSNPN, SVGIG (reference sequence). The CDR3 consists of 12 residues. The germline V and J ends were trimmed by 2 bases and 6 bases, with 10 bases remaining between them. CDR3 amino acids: CAWSQGSSEAFF. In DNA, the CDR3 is TGTGCCTGGAGTCAGGGTAGCTCTGAAGCTTTCTTT. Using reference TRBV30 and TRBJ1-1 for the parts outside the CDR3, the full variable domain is SQTIHQWPATLVQPVGSPLSLECTVEGTSNPNLYWYRQAAGRGLQLLFYSVGIGQISSEVPQNLSASRPQDRQFILSSKKLLLSDSGFYLCAWSQGSSEAFFGQGTRLTVV.

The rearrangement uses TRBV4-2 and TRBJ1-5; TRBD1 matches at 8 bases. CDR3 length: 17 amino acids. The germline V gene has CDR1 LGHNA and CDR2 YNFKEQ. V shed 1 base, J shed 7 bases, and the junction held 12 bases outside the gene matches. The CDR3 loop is CASSQGLAQGGRQPQHF. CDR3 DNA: TGTGCCAGCAGCCAAGGGTTAGCACAGGGGGGTCGGCAGCCCCAGCATTTT.

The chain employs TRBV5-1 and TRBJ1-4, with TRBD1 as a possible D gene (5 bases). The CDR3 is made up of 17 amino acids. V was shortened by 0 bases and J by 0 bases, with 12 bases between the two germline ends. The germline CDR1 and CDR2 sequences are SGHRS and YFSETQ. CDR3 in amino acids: CASSLVGRETTNEKLFF. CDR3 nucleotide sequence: TGCGCCAGCAGCTTGGTCGGCAGGGAGACAACTAATGAAAAACTGTTTTTT.

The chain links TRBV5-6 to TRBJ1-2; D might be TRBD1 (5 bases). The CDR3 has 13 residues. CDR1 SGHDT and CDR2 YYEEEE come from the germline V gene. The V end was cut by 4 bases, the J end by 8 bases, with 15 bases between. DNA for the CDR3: TGTGCCAGCAGCCAAGGGACTTACGGGGGCTACACCTTC. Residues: CASSQGTYGGYTF.

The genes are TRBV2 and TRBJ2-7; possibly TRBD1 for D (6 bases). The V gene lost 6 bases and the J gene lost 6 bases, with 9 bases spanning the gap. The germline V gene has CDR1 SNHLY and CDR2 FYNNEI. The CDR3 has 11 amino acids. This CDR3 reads CASRDSGEQYF. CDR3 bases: TGTGCCAGCAGGGACAGTGGCGAGCAGTACTTC.

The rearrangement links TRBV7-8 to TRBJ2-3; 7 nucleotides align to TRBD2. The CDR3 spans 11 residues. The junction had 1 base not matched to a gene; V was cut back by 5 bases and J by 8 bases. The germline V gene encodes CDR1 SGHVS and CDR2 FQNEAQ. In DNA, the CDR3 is TGTGCCAGCAGCCCGGGGGGTACGCAGTATTTT. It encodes CASSPGGTQYF.

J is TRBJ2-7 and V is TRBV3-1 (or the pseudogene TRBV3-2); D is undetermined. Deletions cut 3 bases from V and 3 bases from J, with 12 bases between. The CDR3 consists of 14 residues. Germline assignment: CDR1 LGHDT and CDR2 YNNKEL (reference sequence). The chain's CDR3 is CASSHGVVGYEQYF. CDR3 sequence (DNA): TGTGCCAGCAGCCATGGGGTAGTGGGCTACGAGCAGTACTTC.